Detailed here is one T cell receptor (beta chain). The sample comes from a study of blood T cells in healthy people across ages. The authors ran a second PCR of 7 to 11 cycles using a sample-barcoded 5' primer and a J-beta primer mix. TCRdb processed the 5' RACE reads anew with MiXCR; each CDR3 protein has one entry. The sample has around 1.7 million distinct CDR3 sequences; roughly 28% are singletons. The CDR3 has 15 residues. Looked up from germline, CDR1 is SGDLS and CDR2 is YYNGEE. With V trimmed by 7 bases and J by 9 bases, 9 bases remained unmatched. The receptor was isolated from a woman in her twenties or thirties in good health. V and J are TRBV9 and TRBJ2-1; 14 bases map to TRBD2. The specimen was blood. CDR3 amino acids: CASGGGLAGASEQFF. CDR3 sequence (DNA): TGTGCCAGCGGCGGGGGACTAGCGGGAGCTAGTGAGCAGTTCTTC.